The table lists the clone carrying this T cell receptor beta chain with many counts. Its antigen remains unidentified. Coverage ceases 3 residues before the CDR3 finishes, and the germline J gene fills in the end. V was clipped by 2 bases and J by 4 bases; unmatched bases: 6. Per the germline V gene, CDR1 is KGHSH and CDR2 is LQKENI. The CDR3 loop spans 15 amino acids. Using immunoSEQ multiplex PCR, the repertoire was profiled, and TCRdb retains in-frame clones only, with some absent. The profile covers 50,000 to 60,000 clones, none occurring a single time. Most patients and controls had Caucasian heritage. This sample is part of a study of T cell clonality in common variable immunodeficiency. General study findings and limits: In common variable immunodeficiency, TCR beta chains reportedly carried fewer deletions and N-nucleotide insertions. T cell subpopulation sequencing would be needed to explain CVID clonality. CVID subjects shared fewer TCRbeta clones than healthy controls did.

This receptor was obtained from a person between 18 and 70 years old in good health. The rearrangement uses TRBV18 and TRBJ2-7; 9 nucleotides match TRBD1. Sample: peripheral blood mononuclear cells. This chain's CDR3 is CASSPNRGPAYEQYF. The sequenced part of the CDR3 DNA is TGTGCCAGCTCACCAAACAGGGGGCCGGCGTACGAG.